Sequencing of this TCR beta chain was carried out in a study of blood T cell repertoires in COVID-19. Study details: Acute and convalescent COVID-19 specimens originated in the United States, Italy and Spain. T cells, B-cell-depleted T cells, or PBMCs provided the cDNA or gDNA that served as material.

This clone was picked up a small number of times. The CDR3 length is 17 residues. V trimming: 7 bases; J trimming: 5 bases; junction bases outside the gene matches: 15. Germline CDR1 reads MNHEY; CDR2 reads SMNVEV (reference sequence). Under the authors' procedure: It was from reference gene primer amplification that nucleated cell counts were estimated. Using immunoSEQ multiplex PCR, the repertoire was profiled, and TCRdb retains in-frame clones only, with some absent. Clonal size and the V and J genes are those of that table, whereas D and trimming came from the DNA. Of around 130,000 clones listed, 75% to 90% are singletons.

This chain links TRBV27 with TRBJ1-1, with 11 bases identical to TRBD1. Source material: peripheral blood. The clonotype comes from a man in his 70s with active or convalescent COVID-19. CDR3 DNA: TGTGCCAGCACCGAACGATTGGTAGGGACAGGGGGGACTGAAGCTTTCTTT. Protein sequence: CASTERLVGTGGTEAFF.